One and the same sample provided the 9 T cell receptor beta chains below, sequenced in a study of T cells in Graves' hyperthyroidism and ophthalmopathy. The source material, RNA transcripts, was used to amplify TCR beta CDR3 regions. The HTBI primer set served for first-round RT-PCR of the TCR CDR3. TCRdb reprocessed the multiplex PCR reads with MiXCR, giving one entry per CDR3 protein. The table records around 340,000 distinct CDR3 sequences, roughly 20% of them present only once. Sequenced input: blood. These receptors came from a woman in her 50s with Graves' hyperthyroidism.

There are many counts of this clonotype. The J gene is TRBJ2-5, the V gene TRBV12-3 or TRBV12-4; TRBD1 or TRBD2 may be the D gene (6 bases each). The CDR3 extends over 14 amino acids. Between the trimmed V and J ends, which lost 8 bases and 2 bases, there was a span of 15 bases. The CDR3 spells CASAQRGEQETQYF. Here the CDR3 DNA reads TGTGCCAGCGCTCAAAGGGGGGAACAAGAGACCCAGTACTTC.

This chain uses TRBV6-5 with TRBJ2-7; 9 positions agree with TRBD2. CDR3 length: 16 residues. The ends lost 2 bases at V and 6 bases at J; junction bases unmatched: 11. Germline CDR1 MNHEY, CDR2 SVGAGI. This CDR3 reads CASSYRAGTSPVEQYF. CDR3 sequence (DNA): TGTGCCAGCAGTTACCGAGCCGGGACTAGCCCGGTCGAGCAGTACTTC.

The J gene is TRBJ2-4, the V gene TRBV30, with D possibly TRBD2 on 5 matching bases. Germline lookup yields CDR1 GTSNPN and CDR2 SVGIG (reference sequence). Trimming removed 5 bases at V and 8 bases at J, with 16 bases between. This CDR3 has 13 amino acids. The CDR3 region is CAWSTRVFDIQYF. Written as DNA, the CDR3 is TGTGCCTGGTCAACGAGGGTGTTCGACATTCAGTACTTC.

Here the CDR3 DNA reads TGCAGTGCTAGAGATAGTCAAAGCAATGAGCAGTTCTTC. Amino acid sequence: CSARDSQSNEQFF. The V and J genes are TRBV20-1 and TRBJ2-1, with no clear D. The CDR3 contains 13 residues. V lost 0 bases and J lost 6, with 9 bases in between. Germline V gene sequence: CDR1 DFQATT, CDR2 SNEGSKA (reference sequence).

A few counts support this clonotype. CDR3 sequence: CASSEWGLASSGELFF. The CDR3 region has the DNA TGTGCCAGCAGTGAATGGGGACTAGCGTCGTCCGGGGAGCTGTTTTTT. The rearrangement joins TRBV6-1 to TRBJ2-2; 10 nucleotides match TRBD2. Germline loops: CDR1 MNHNS, CDR2 SASEGT. This CDR3 has 16 residues. J gave up 6 bases and V 2 bases, and 6 bases lay outside the gene matches.

J is TRBJ2-3 and V is TRBV6-5; maybe TRBD1 (5 bases). Trimming pared 4 bases from V and 3 bases from J, leaving 17 bases between. CDR1 is MNHEY, CDR2 SVGAGI, per germline. The CDR3 runs to 16 residues. This CDR3 reads CASSSPLGAGTDTQYF. CDR3 DNA sequence: TGTGCCAGCAGTTCCCCTTTAGGGGCCGGGACAGATACGCAGTATTTT.

This clonotype appeared many times. The rearrangement uses TRBV10-3 and TRBJ2-6; D not resolved. CDR1 is ENHRY and CDR2 is SYGVKD in the germline V gene. This CDR3 comprises 15 residues. The V end lost 6 bases, the J end lost 2 bases, and 11 bases lay between the germline ends. DNA for the CDR3: TGTGCCATCAGAGGGTGGGTAGCTGGGGCCAACGTCCTGACTTTC. This sequence encodes CAIRGWVAGANVLTF.

The chain carries TRBV6-1 and TRBJ2-1; a weak D match, TRBD1 (6 bases). V dropped 0 bases and J dropped 13 bases, with 13 bases sitting between them. This CDR3 comprises 13 residues. The germline V gene has CDR1 MNHNS and CDR2 SASEGT. CDR3 sequence reads: CASSEAPDGTQFF. For the CDR3, the DNA is TGTGCCAGCAGTGAAGCCCCGGATGGGACACAGTTCTTC.

The chain recombines TRBV20-1 with TRBJ2-5; D remains ambiguous. The germline V gene has CDR1 DFQATT and CDR2 SNEGSKA (reference sequence). Trimming shortened V by 3 bases and J by 5 bases, and 13 bases separated the two germline ends. This CDR3 has 13 amino acids. CDR3 in DNA: TGCAGTGCTAGCGCCGCGTTGGCGGAGACCCAGTACTTC. It yields the protein CSASAALAETQYF.